The 32 T cell receptor beta chains below were found in one sample sequenced in a study of glioma-infiltrating T cells after dendritic cell vaccination. Only in-frame clones appear in the TCRdb table, and some are missing; sequencing was by immunoSEQ multiplex PCR. The table lists about 87,000 clones, less than 90% of them singletons. Time point defined: after dendritic cell vaccination, including at tumor progression/relapse. The material was blood, obtained after dendritic cell vaccination. These receptors all come from a human donor with glioblastoma.

This clone has only a few counts. The chain links TRBV6-5 to TRBJ1-6, with D maybe TRBD1 (5 bases). Between the trimmed V and J ends, which lost 4 bases and 13 bases, there was a span of 11 bases. CDR3 size: 12 residues. Germline V lookup: CDR1 MNHEY, CDR2 SVGAGI. CDR3 sequence: CASSSPGAPLHF. As DNA, the CDR3 is TGTGCCAGCAGTTCGCCTGGGGCGCCCCTCCACTTT.

This chain links TRBV7-9 with TRBJ2-3; D possibly corresponds to TRBD2 (6 bases). Between the trimmed V and J ends, which lost 1 base and 6 bases, there was a span of 17 bases. Germline V CDR1 and CDR2: SEHNR, FQNEAQ (reference sequence). This CDR3 contains 16 residues. CDR3 sequence: CASSLDLPSDFDTQYF. The CDR3 coding sequence is TGTGCCAGCAGCTTAGATCTCCCTAGCGACTTCGATACGCAGTATTTT.

This clone came up once. The V gene is TRBV5-1, the J gene TRBJ2-2, with TRBD2 matching 10 bases. V was clipped by 5 bases and J by 3 bases; unmatched bases: 4. The CDR3 has 15 amino acids. Germline V gene data show CDR1 as SGHRS and CDR2 as YFSETQ. The CDR3 nucleotides are TGCGCCAGCAGAGGAGGACTAGCGGACACCGGGGAGCTGTTTTTT. Translation gives CASRGGLADTGELFF.

The chain recombines TRBV7-6 with TRBJ1-1; no clear D gene. The germline V and J ends were trimmed by 5 bases and 1 base, with 14 bases remaining between them. The CDR3 extends over 15 amino acids. In germline, CDR1 is SGHVS, CDR2 FNYEAQ. CDR3 nucleotide sequence: TGTGCCAGCAGCAACCCCTTTTCGGGGAACACTGAAGCTTTCTTT. Translating gives CASSNPFSGNTEAFF.

This chain joins TRBV9 and TRBJ2-2; no definite D call. Trimming shortened V by 0 bases and J by 1 base, and 4 bases separated the two germline ends. Germline V gene lookup returns CDR1 SGDLS and CDR2 YYNGEE. The CDR3 consists of 14 residues. This CDR3 is CASSVEQNTGELFF. The CDR3 coding sequence is TGTGCCAGCAGCGTAGAACAGAACACCGGGGAGCTGTTTTTT.

This chain joins TRBV30 and TRBJ1-2; the D is unclear. V was cut by 2 bases and J by 3 bases, with 4 bases left in between. The germline V gene encodes CDR1 GTSNPN and CDR2 SVGIG (reference sequence). This CDR3 region has 11 residues. Here the CDR3 reads CAWSLHYGYTF. The CDR3, as DNA: TGTGCCTGGAGTCTACACTATGGCTACACCTTC. The variable domain in full, with the rest retrieved from reference TRBV30 and TRBJ1-2, is SQTIHQWPATLVQPVGSPLSLECTVEGTSNPNLYWYRQAAGRGLQLLFYSVGIGQISSEVPQNLSASRPQDRQFILSSKKLLLSDSGFYLCAWSLHYGYTFGSGTRLTVV.

This clone was counted between two and nine times. The chain joins TRBV28 to TRBJ1-2; D gene ambiguous. Trimming stripped 7 bases from V and 5 bases from J, with 14 bases between. The CDR3 sequence is 13 residues long. Germline CDR1 MDHEN, CDR2 SYDVKM. CDR3 loop: CASTRNQLYGYTF. DNA of the CDR3: TGTGCCAGCACTCGAAATCAGTTATATGGCTACACCTTC.

The chain employs TRBV7-9 and TRBJ2-7; 10 positions match TRBD1. In germline, CDR1 is SEHNR, CDR2 FQNEAQ (reference sequence). J lost 6 bases, V lost 4 bases, and 9 bases had no gene match. This CDR3 is 15 amino acids long. CDR3 coding DNA: TGTGCCAGCAGCTCCGGGACAGGGGACGGAGGCGAGCAGTACTTC. It yields the protein CASSSGTGDGGEQYF.

This clone was picked up a small number of times. The chain combines TRBV10-3 with TRBJ2-5, with a weak D call TRBD1 (6 bases). Trimming removed 4 bases from V and 2 bases from J, with 8 bases in between. The CDR3 spans 13 residues. Germline V gene sequence: CDR1 ENHRY, CDR2 SYGVKD. CDR3 residues: CAISGGQQETQYF. CDR3 bases: TGTGCCATCAGTGGCGGACAGCAAGAGACCCAGTACTTC.

V is TRBV4-3 and J is TRBJ1-1, with D possibly matching TRBD1 (5 bases). Germline loops: CDR1 LGHNA, CDR2 YSLEER. V was clipped by 0 bases and J by 3 bases, with 11 bases between them. The CDR3 spans 15 residues. The CDR3 is CASSQERTMDTEAFF. In DNA, the CDR3 is TGCGCCAGCAGCCAAGAAAGGACAATGGACACTGAAGCTTTCTTT.

The gene calls are TRBV6-6 and TRBJ1-6; 7 nucleotides match TRBD1. Trimming cost V 8 bases and J 8 bases; bases outside gene matches: 6. The CDR3 is 13 residues long. Germline V gene lookup returns CDR1 MNHNY and CDR2 SVGAGI (reference sequence). CDR3 sequence (DNA): TGTGCCAGCCGCCGGGACAGCGATTCACCCCTCCACTTT. Protein sequence: CASRRDSDSPLHF.

J is TRBJ2-1 and V is TRBV11-1, with 10 bases identical to TRBD1. Germline CDR1 is SGHAT and CDR2 is FQDESV (reference sequence). The CDR3 is 15 amino acids. V shed 2 bases and J 4 bases; nucleotides not matched to a gene: 2. CDR3 region: CASSLLGQGYNEQFF. The CDR3 DNA is TGTGCCAGCAGCTTATTGGGACAGGGGTACAATGAGCAGTTCTTC.

This chain uses TRBV4-2 with TRBJ2-2; 13 bases align to TRBD2. The germline CDR1 and CDR2 sequences are LGHNA and YNFKEQ. Unmatched junction bases numbered 4, after V lost 2 bases and J lost 4 bases. The length of the CDR3 is 17 residues. In DNA form, the CDR3 reads TGTGCCAGCAGCCAAATACTAGCGGGGGGGCCCACCGGGGAGCTGTTTTTT. It translates to CASSQILAGGPTGELFF.

The V call is TRBV5-5, the J call TRBJ1-5, with D possibly being TRBD1 (5 bases). The CDR3 contains 15 residues. Trimming took off 4 bases at V and 0 bases at J, with 11 bases between the two ends. Germline CDR1 SGHKS, CDR2 YYEKEE (reference sequence). CDR3 nucleotides: TGTGCCAGCAGCACCGAGACAGTTAGCAATCAGCCCCAGCATTTT. This encodes CASSTETVSNQPQHF.

J is TRBJ1-1 and V is TRBV27; D not certain. V was trimmed by 3 bases and J by 7 bases, leaving 12 bases between them. Per germline, CDR1 MNHEY and CDR2 SMNVEV (reference sequence). CDR3 length equals 13 residues. CDR3 coding DNA: TGTGCCAGCAGTTTCTTGGGCCGGTATGAAGCTTTCTTT. Its translation: CASSFLGRYEAFF.

This chain joins TRBV6-5 and TRBJ1-1, with D hard to call. Trimming left V 0 bases short and J 4 bases short, with 9 bases between. CDR3 length equals 14 residues. Per the germline V gene, CDR1 is MNHEY and CDR2 is SVGAGI. As DNA, the CDR3 is TGTGCCAGCAGTTACTCGGGCCAGGCCACTGAAGCTTTCTTT. Translating gives CASSYSGQATEAFF.

The chain uses TRBV5-6 and TRBJ1-2, with 9 positions matching TRBD1. The germline V gene encodes CDR1 SGHDT and CDR2 YYEEEE. CDR3 length equals 13 residues. J lost 5 bases, V lost 5 bases, and 4 bases had no gene match. The CDR3 here is CASSRTGEYGYTF. The CDR3 DNA sequence: TGTGCCAGCAGTCGGACAGGGGAGTATGGCTACACCTTC.

This clone was seen a handful of times. The chain has TRBV2 and TRBJ1-6; 7 bases match TRBD1. Germline CDR1 reads SNHLY; CDR2 reads FYNNEI. The V gene end was trimmed by 7 bases and the J gene end by 8 bases; junction bases not matched to a gene: 5. This CDR3 is 13 amino acids long. As DNA, the CDR3 is TGTGCCAGCACCGACAGGGTAGATTCACCCCTCCACTTT. Its protein is CASTDRVDSPLHF.

The chain combines TRBV9 with TRBJ1-6, with 7 nucleotides matching TRBD1. V was clipped by 4 bases and J by 9 bases; unmatched bases: 13. CDR3 length: 16 amino acids. From germline, CDR1 is SGDLS and CDR2 YYNGEE. This chain's CDR3 is CASSLSDRVVRSPLHF. The CDR3 DNA follows: TGTGCCAGCAGCCTTTCCGACAGGGTGGTCCGTTCACCCCTCCACTTT.

The sample holds one count of this clone. The genes are TRBV5-1 and TRBJ2-5; D may be TRBD1 (5 bases). The CDR3 loop spans 13 amino acids. Per the germline V gene, CDR1 is SGHRS and CDR2 is YFSETQ. With 4 bases removed from V and 2 bases from J, the gap between germline ends came to 9 bases. The CDR3 loop is CASSLDRQETQYF. The CDR3 coding sequence is TGCGCCAGCAGCCTTGACAGACAAGAGACCCAGTACTTC.

The chain uses TRBV18 and TRBJ2-2, with a tentative D call TRBD1 (6 bases). The CDR3 consists of 15 residues. Trimming took 5 bases from V and 4 from J, leaving 14 bases between them. Germline assignment: CDR1 KGHSH and CDR2 LQKENI. The CDR3: CASSLLQGSTGELFF. The CDR3 DNA sequence: TGTGCCAGCTCATTATTACAGGGAAGCACCGGGGAGCTGTTTTTT.

The CDR3 bases are TGTGCCAGCAGTGCAGGGCTCGGGACAGGGGGAGAGACCCAGTACTTC. Amino acid sequence: CASSAGLGTGGETQYF. The rearrangement links TRBV6-1 to TRBJ2-5; 11 bases map to TRBD1. The length of the CDR3 is 16 residues. In germline, CDR1 is MNHNS, CDR2 SASEGT. V gave up 4 bases and J gave up 4 bases; unmatched junction bases: 8.

The chain uses TRBV4-2 and TRBJ2-3, with 10 bases fitting TRBD2. The J segment lost 1 base and the V segment lost 2 bases, leaving 9 bases of the junction unmatched. CDR1 is LGHNA, CDR2 YNFKEQ, per germline. The CDR3 runs to 18 residues. Here the CDR3 DNA reads TGTGCCAGCAGCCAAATTATGCCCGGGACTAGCGGCACAGATACGCAGTATTTT. It is translated as CASSQIMPGTSGTDTQYF.

This rearrangement joins TRBV2 to TRBJ2-6; D perhaps matches TRBD1 (6 bases). Germline V gene lookup returns CDR1 SNHLY and CDR2 FYNNEI. Trimming cost V 4 bases and J 9 bases, with 19 bases left between them. The CDR3 extends over 16 amino acids. Written as DNA, the CDR3 is TGTGCCAGCAGTGGAGGACAGCCTTCCGCGGTCAACGTCCTGACTTTC. Encoded protein: CASSGGQPSAVNVLTF.

The chain links TRBV19 to TRBJ2-1; D might be TRBD1 (6 bases). CDR1 is LNHDA, CDR2 SQIVND, per germline (reference sequence). The ends were cut back, 1 base at V and 4 bases at J, with 8 bases in the middle. The CDR3 has 14 residues. Here the CDR3 reads CASSIGTVYNEQFF. The CDR3 DNA sequence: TGTGCCAGTAGTATAGGGACAGTTTACAATGAGCAGTTCTTC.

This clone was detected once. The germline gene is not matched at one end of the junction; a read error may be the cause. This chain links TRBV19 with TRBJ2-7; D perhaps matches TRBD1 (6 bases). CDR1 is LNHDA and CDR2 is SQIVND in the germline V gene (reference sequence). The CDR3 spans 13 residues. The CDR3 spells CASSSSDRMNPSF. The DNA for the CDR3 is TGTGCCAGTAGTTCCTCTGACAGGATGAACCCTAGCTTC.

The V and J genes are TRBV27 and TRBJ1-2; 11 bases are a match to TRBD1. Germline assignment: CDR1 MNHEY and CDR2 SMNVEV (reference sequence). The CDR3 is 15 amino acids. The ends lost 8 bases at V and 4 bases at J; junction bases unmatched: 9. The CDR3 DNA follows: TGTGCCAGCGGTATGGGACAGGGGGAACTCTATGGCTACACCTTC. Translation gives CASGMGQGELYGYTF.

The V gene is TRBV30, the J gene TRBJ2-2; D perhaps matches TRBD2 (7 bases). Between the trimmed V and J ends, which lost 5 bases and 3 bases, there was a span of 13 bases. The CDR3 is made up of 14 amino acids. CDR1 and CDR2 (germline): GTSNPN, SVGIG (reference sequence). For the CDR3, the DNA is TGTGCCTGGGGAGGGGGAGGGGACACCGGGGAGCTGTTTTTT. Amino acid sequence: CAWGGGGDTGELFF.

The chain has TRBV6-6 and TRBJ1-5; a weak D match, TRBD1 (6 bases). CDR1 and CDR2 (germline): MNHNY, SVGAGI (reference sequence). The CDR3 runs to 14 residues. Trimming removed 7 bases at V and 6 bases at J, with 16 bases between. The CDR3 coding sequence is TGTGCCAGCACCACGGGGGGCGCGGGTCAGCCCCAGCATTTT. As protein: CASTTGGAGQPQHF.

This clone turned up a few times. The chain employs TRBV7-3 and TRBJ2-7; D not resolved. V lost 7 bases and J lost 3, with 4 bases in between. The CDR3 is 10 residues long. Germline V gene data show CDR1 as SGHTA and CDR2 as FQGTGA. CDR3 sequence (DNA): TGTGCCAGCACCGTCTACGAGCAGTACTTC. It codes for CASTVYEQYF.

This rearrangement joins TRBV6-1 to TRBJ1-2; D gene ambiguous. V lost 3 bases to trimming and J lost 4 bases, with 9 bases between them. The CDR3 is 13 amino acids. The V gene's germline CDR1 is MNHNS and CDR2 SASEGT. CDR3 DNA: TGTGCCAGCAGTGAGACACTCGGCTATGGCTACACCTTC. Encoded protein: CASSETLGYGYTF.

V and J are TRBV18 and TRBJ1-2, with TRBD1 identical over 10 bases. V shed 3 bases, J shed 7 bases, and the junction held 5 bases outside the gene matches. CDR1 is KGHSH, CDR2 LQKENI, per germline. This CDR3 has 14 residues. The CDR3 DNA reads TGTGCCAGCTCACCGCCGGGACAGGGGATTGGCTACACCTTC. Its protein is CASSPPGQGIGYTF.